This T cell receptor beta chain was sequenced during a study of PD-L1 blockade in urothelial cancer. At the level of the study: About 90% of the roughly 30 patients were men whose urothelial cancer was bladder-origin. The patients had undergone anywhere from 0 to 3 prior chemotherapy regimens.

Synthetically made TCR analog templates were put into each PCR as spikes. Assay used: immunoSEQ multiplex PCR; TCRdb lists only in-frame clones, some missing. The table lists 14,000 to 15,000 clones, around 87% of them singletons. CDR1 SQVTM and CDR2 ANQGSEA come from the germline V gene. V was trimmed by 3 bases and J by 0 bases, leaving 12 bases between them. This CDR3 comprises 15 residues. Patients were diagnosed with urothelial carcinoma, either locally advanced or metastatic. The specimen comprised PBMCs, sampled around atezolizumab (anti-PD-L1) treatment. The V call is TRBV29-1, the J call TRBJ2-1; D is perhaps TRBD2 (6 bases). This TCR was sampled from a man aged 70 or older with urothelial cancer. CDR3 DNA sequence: TGCAGCGTTGACACTCCGGAGGGCTCCTACAATGAGCAGTTCTTC. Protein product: CSVDTPEGSYNEQFF.